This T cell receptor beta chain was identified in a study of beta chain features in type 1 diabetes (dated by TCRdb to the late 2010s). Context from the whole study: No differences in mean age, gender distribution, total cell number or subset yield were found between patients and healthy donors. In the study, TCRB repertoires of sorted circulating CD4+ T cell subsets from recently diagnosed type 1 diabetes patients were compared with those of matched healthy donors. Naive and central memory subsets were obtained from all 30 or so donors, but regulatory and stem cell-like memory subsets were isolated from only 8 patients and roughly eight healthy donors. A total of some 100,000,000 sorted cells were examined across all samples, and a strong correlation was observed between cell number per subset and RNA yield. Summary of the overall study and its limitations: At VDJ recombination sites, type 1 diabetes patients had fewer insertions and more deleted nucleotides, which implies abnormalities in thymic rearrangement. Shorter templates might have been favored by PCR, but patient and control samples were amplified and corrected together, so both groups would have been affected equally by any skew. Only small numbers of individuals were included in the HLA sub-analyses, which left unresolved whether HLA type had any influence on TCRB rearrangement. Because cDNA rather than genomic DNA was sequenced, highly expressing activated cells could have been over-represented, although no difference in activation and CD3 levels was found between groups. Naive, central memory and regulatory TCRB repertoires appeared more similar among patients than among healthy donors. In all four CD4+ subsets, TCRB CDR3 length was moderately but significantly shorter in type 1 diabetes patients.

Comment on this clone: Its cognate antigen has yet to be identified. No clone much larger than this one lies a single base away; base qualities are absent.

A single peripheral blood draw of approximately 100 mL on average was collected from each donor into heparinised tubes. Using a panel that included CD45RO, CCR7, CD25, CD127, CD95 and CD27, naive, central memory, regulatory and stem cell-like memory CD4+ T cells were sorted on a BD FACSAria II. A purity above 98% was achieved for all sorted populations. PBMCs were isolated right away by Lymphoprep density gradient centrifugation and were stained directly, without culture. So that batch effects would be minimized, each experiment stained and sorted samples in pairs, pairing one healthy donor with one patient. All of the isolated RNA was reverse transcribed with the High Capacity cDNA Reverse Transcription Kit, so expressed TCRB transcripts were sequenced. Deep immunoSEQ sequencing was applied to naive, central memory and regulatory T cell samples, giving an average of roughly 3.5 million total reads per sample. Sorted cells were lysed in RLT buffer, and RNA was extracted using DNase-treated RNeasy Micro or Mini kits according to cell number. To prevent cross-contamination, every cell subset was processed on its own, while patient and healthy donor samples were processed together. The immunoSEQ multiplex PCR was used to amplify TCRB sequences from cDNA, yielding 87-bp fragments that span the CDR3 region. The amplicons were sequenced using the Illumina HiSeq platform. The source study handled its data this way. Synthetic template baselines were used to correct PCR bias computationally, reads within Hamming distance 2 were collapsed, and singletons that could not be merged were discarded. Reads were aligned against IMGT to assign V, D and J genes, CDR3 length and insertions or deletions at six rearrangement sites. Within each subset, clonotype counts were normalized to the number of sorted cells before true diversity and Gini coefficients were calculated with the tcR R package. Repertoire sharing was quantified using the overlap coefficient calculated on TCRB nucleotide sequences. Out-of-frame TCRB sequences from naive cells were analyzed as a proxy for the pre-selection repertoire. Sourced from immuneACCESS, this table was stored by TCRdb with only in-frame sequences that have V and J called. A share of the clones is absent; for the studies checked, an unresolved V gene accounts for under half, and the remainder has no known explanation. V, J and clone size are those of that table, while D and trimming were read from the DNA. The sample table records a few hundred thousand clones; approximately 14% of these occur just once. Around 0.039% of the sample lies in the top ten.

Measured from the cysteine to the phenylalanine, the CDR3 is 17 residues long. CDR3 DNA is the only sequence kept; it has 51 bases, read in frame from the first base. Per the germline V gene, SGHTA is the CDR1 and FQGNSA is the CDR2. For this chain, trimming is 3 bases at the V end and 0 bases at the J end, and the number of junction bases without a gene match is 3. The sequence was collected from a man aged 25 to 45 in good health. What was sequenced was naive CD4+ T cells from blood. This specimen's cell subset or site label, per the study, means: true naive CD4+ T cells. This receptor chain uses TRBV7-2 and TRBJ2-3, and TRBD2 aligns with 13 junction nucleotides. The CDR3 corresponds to CASSFRLAGGSTDTQYF. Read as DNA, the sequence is TGTGCCAGCAGCTTCAGACTAGCGGGGGGAAGCACAGATACGCAGTATTTT.